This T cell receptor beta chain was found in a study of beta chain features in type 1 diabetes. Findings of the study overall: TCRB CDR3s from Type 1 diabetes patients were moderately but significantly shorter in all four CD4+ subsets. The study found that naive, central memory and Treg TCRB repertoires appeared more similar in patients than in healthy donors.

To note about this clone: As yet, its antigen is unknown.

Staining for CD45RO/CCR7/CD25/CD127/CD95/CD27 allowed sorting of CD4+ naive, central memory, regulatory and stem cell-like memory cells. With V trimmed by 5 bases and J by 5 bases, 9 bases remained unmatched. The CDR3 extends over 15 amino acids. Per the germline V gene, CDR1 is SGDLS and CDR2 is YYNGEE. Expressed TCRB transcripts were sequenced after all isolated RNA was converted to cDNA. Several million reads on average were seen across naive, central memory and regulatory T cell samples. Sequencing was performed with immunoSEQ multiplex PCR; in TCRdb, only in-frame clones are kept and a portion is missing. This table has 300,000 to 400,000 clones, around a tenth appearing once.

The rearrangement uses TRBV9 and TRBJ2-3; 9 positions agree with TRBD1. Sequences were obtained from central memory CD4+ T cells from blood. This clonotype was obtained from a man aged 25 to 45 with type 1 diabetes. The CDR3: CASSSLQGAQDTQYF. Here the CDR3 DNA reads TGTGCCAGCAGTTCCCTACAGGGGGCTCAAGATACGCAGTATTTT.